This T cell receptor (beta chain) was recovered during a study of identical twins. Findings and limits, study-wide: Cord blood beta clonotypes that were abundant carried fewer insertions, and memory repertoires showed no such trend. A cross-sectional statistical analysis, not follow-up of the same donors, supported the conclusions. Alpha sequences out of frame and shared by twins had excess low generation probability.

MiXCR was run by TCRdb on the 5' RACE reads, yielding one entry per CDR3 protein. The sample lists approximately 890,000 distinct CDR3 sequences, over 9% seen once, with around 1.6% in the top ten. To note about this clonotype: The antigen remains undetermined.

The CDR3 length is 15 residues. Germline V gene data show CDR1 as SEHNR and CDR2 as FQNEAQ (reference sequence). Trimming cost V 6 bases and J 5 bases; bases outside gene matches: 7. The same sample was also studied in work on yellow fever vaccine responses in identical twins.

The chain recombines TRBV7-9 with TRBJ2-3, with 11 bases matching TRBD2. The TCR originated in a woman aged 18-29 years in good health. The sequenced sample consisted of PBMCs. CDR3 sequence reads: CASRKLAGVEDTQYF. The CDR3 DNA reads as TGTGCCAGCAGGAAACTAGCGGGAGTCGAAGATACGCAGTATTTT.